The entry below gives a single TCR beta chain sequence along with its context. Antigen specificity is unknown. Primers included in the PCR were 60 Vbeta and 13 Jbeta primers. Clones were sequenced by immunoSEQ multiplex PCR, and TCRdb holds only the in-frame ones, with some missing. Of about 93,000 clones in the sample, about two thirds are singletons; the top ten hold about 5.5%. The record originates from a study of cytomegalovirus exposure and HLA in healthy donors. The study's findings and limits: The sole available immune exposure information was CMV serostatus. Most TCRs appeared rarely, but some public TCRs recurred in many donors.

CDR3 length: 15 amino acids. The V segment lost 5 bases and the J segment 0 bases; nucleotides outside the gene matches: 5. Germline values: CDR1 SGHDN, CDR2 FVKESK. The sequenced sample was PBMCs. This TCR was recovered from a boy between 10 and 17 years old in good health and CMV-seropositive. This sequence joins TRBV14 and TRBJ1-1; 8 bases agree with TRBD1. The CDR3, as DNA: TGTGCCAGCAGCGACAGGGGACGTATGAACACTGAAGCTTTCTTT. Translating it yields CASSDRGRMNTEAFF.